The present TCR beta chain was sequenced within a study of identical twins. In the case of this clonotype: Its antigen remains unidentified.

Study-level results: Alpha sequences that were out-of-frame and twin-shared showed an excess of low generation probability.

The CDR3 has 13 amino acids. After removal of 4 bases from V and 7 bases from J, the junction contained 8 bases not matched to a gene. Germline V gene sequence: CDR1 SGHKS, CDR2 YYEKEE (reference sequence). TCRdb re-called the 5' RACE reads through MiXCR, storing one row per CDR3 protein. The table has hundreds of thousands of distinct CDR3 sequences, about 20% seen once; the top ten hold around 13%. Another study also made use of these data, one on T cells expressing NK-cell markers. As reported in that work: Seven HCMV-seropositive donors and one seronegative donor made up the eight sequenced donors. Top CD8+ clonotypes included the dominant CD3+CD56+NKG2C+ clonotypes in roughly 6 donors.

Sequencing input: PBMCs. This TCR came from a woman aged 18-29 years in good health. The gene calls are TRBV5-5 and TRBJ2-7; 7 bases map to TRBD2. DNA for the CDR3: TGTGCCAGCAGCCACGTGTGGCGGGAGGAGCAGTACTTC. Protein: CASSHVWREEQYF.